This TCR beta chain was recorded in a study of CD4+ T cells in melanoma. This clone appeared a few times. Generated by immunoSEQ multiplex PCR, the TCRdb table keeps only in-frame clones and is missing some. In the table there are about 5,000 clones, 64% of which are singletons. Trimming at V came to 5 bases and at J to 7 bases, leaving 11 bases not matched to a gene. CDR1 and CDR2 (germline): SGHNT, YYREEE (reference sequence). This CDR3 spans 14 amino acids. Material: cells from a culture (not recorded whether cultured in vitro). This receptor was taken from a human donor with melanoma. The rearrangement links TRBV5-4 to TRBJ1-2; 7 bases are shared with TRBD1. The chain's CDR3 is CASSSTGVVRGYTF. DNA for the CDR3: TGTGCCAGCAGTTCCACAGGGGTGGTCCGTGGCTACACCTTC.